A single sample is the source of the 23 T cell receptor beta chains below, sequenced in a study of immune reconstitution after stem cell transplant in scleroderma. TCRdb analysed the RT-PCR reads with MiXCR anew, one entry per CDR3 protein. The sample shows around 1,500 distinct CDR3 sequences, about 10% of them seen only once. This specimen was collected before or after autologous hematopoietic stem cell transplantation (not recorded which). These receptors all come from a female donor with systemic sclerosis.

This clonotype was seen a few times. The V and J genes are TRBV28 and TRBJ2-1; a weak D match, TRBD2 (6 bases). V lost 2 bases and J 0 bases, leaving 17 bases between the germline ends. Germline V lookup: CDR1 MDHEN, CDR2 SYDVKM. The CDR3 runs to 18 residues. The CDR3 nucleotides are TGTGCCAGCAGTTTAGGGACTGCACCCGGGGGCTCCTACAATGAGCAGTTCTTC. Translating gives CASSLGTAPGGSYNEQFF.

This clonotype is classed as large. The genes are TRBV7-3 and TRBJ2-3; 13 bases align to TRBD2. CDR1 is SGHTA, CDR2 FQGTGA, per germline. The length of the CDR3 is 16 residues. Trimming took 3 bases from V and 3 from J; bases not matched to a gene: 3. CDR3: CASSFRLAGGTDTQYF. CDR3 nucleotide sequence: TGTGCCAGCAGCTTCCGACTAGCGGGAGGAACAGATACGCAGTATTTT.

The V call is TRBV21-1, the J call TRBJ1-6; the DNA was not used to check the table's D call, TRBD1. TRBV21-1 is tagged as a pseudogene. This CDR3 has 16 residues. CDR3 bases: TGCGCCAGCAGCAGGAGCGGGGACACGATGAATTCACCCCTCCACTTT. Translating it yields CASSRSGDTMNSPLHF.

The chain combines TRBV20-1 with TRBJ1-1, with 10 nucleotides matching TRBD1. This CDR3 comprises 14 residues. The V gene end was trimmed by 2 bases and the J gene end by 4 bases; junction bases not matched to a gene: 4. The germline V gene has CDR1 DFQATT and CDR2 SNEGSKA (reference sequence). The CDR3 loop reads CSARPGTGVTEAFF. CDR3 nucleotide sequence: TGCAGTGCTAGACCCGGGACAGGGGTCACTGAAGCTTTCTTT.

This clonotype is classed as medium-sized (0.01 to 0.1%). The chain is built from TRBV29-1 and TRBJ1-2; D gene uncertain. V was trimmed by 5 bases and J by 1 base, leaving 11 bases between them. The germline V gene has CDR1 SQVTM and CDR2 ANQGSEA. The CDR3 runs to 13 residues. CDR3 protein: CSVTDPGNYGYTF. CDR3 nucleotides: TGCAGCGTTACAGATCCGGGTAACTATGGCTACACCTTC.

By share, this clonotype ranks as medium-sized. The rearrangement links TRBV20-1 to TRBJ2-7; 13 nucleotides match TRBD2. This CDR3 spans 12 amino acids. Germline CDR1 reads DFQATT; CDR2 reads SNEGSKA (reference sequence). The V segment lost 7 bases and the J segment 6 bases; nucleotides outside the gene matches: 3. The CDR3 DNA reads TGCAGTGTGACTAGCGGGGGGCTCGAGCAGTACTTC. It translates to CSVTSGGLEQYF.

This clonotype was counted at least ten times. CDR3 in amino acids: CASSISRGSDTQYF. The CDR3 nucleotides are TGTGCCAGTAGTATTTCGCGGGGCTCAGATACGCAGTATTTT. V usage is TRBV19 and J usage is TRBJ2-3, with D possibly matching TRBD2 (6 bases). The germline V gene encodes CDR1 LNHDA and CDR2 SQIVND (reference sequence). The CDR3 runs 14 residues. V was cut by 3 bases and J by 4 bases, with 11 bases left in between.

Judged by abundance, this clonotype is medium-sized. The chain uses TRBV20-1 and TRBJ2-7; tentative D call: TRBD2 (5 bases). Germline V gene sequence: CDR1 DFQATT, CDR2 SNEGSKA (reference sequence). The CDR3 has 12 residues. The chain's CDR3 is CSADGGLYEQYF. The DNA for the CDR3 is TGCAGCGCCGACGGCGGACTGTACGAGCAGTACTTC.

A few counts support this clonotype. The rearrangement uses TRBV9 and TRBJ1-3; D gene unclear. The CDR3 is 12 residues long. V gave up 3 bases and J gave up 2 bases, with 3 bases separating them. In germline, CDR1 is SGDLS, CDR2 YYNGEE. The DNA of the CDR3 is TGTGCCAGCAGCGGCGCTGGAAACACCATATATTTT. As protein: CASSGAGNTIYF.

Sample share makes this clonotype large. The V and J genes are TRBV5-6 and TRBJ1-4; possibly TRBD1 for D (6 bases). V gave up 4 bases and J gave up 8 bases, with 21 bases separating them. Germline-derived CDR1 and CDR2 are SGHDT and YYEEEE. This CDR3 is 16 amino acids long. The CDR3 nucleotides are TGTGCCAGCAGCACACCCAAGGGGGGCAGGGACGAAAAACTGTTTTTT. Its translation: CASSTPKGGRDEKLFF.

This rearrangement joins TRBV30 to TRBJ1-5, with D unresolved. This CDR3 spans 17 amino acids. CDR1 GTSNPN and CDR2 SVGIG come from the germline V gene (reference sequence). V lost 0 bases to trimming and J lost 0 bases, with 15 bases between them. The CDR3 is CAWSVVVDTDSNQPQHF. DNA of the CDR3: TGTGCCTGGAGTGTTGTTGTCGACACCGATAGCAATCAGCCCCAGCATTTT. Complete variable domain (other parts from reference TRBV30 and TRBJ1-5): SQTIHQWPATLVQPVGSPLSLECTVEGTSNPNLYWYRQAAGRGLQLLFYSVGIGQISSEVPQNLSASRPQDRQFILSSKKLLLSDSGFYLCAWSVVVDTDSNQPQHFGDGTRLSIL.

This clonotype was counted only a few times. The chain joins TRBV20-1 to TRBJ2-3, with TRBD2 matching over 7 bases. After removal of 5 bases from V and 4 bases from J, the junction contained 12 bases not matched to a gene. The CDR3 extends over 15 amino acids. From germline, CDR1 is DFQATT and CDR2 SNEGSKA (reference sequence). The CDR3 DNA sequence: TGCAGTGCTCGGGGGGAGGTGGTTGGCGCAGATACGCAGTATTTT. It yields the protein CSARGEVVGADTQYF.

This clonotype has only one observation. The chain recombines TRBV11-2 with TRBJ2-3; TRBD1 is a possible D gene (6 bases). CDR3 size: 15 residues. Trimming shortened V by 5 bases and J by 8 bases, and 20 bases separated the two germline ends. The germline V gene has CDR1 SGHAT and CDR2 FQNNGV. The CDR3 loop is CASSLAGTMGFTQYF. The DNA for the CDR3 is TGTGCCAGCAGCCTAGCCGGGACAATGGGGTTTACGCAGTATTTT. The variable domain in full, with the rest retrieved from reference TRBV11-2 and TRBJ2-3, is EAGVAQSPRYKIIEKRQSVAFWCNPISGHATLYWYQQILGQGPKLLIQFQNNGVVDDSQLPKDRFSAERLKGVDSTLKIQPAKLEDSAVYLCASSLAGTMGFTQYFGPGTRLTVL.

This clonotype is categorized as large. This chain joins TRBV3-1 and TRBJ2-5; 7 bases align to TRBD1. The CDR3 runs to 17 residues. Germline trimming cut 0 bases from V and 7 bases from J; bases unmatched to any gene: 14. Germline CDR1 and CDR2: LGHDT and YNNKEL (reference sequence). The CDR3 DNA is TGTGCCAGCAGCCAAGATCTTACGAGGGGGCAGCAGGGGACCCAGTACTTC. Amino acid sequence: CASSQDLTRGQQGTQYF.

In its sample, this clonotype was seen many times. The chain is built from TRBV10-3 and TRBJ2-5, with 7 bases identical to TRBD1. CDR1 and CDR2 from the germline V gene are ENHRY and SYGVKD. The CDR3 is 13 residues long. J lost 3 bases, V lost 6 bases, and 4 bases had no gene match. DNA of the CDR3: TGTGCCATCAGCGACAGGGAAGAAGAGACCCAGTACTTC. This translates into CAISDREEETQYF.

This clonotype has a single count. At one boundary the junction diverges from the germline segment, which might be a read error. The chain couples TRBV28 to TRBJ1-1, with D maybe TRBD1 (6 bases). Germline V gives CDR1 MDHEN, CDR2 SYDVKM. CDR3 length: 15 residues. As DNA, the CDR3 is TGTGCCAGCAGTCCATCCCGGACAGTCGACACTGAAGCTCTCTTT. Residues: CASSPSRTVDTEALF. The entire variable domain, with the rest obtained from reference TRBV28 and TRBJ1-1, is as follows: DVKVTQSSRYLVKRTGEKVFLECVQDMDHENMFWYRQDPGLGLRLIYFSYDVKMKEKGDIPEGYSVSREKKERFSLILESASTNQTSMYLCASSPSRTVDTEALFGQGTRLTVV.

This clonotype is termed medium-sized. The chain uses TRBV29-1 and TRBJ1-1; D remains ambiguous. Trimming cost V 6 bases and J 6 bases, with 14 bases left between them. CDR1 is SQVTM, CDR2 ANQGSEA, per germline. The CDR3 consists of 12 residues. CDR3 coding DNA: TGCAGCGTCCAACGGGAGGAGCCTGAAGCTTTCTTT. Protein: CSVQREEPEAFF.

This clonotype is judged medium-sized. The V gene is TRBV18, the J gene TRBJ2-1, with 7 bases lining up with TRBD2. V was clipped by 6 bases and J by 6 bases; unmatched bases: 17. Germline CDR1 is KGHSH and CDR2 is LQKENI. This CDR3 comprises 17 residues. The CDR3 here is CASSTPRGPGGRNEQFF. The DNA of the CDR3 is TGTGCCAGCTCTACTCCGAGGGGTCCGGGAGGTCGCAATGAGCAGTTCTTC.

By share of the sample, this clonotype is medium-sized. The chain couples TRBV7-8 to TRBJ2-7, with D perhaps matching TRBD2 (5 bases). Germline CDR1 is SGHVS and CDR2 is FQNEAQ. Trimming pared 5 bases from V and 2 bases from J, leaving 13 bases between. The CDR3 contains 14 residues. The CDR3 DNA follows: TGTGCCAGCAGCCACCGGACGGGAACCTACGAGCAGTACTTC. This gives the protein CASSHRTGTYEQYF.

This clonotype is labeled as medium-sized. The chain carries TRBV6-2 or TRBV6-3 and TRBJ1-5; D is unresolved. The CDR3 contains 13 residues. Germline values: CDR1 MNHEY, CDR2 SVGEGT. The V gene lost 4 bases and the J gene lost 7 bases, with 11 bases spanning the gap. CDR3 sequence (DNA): TGTGCCAGCAGTTCGAGAGAGTGGCAGCCCCAGCATTTT. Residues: CASSSREWQPQHF.

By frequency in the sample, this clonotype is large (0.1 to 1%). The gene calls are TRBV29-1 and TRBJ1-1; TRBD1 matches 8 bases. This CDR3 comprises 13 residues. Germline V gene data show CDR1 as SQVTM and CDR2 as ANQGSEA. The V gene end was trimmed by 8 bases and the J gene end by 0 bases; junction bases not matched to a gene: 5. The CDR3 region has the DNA TGCAGCACGAGGACAGGGATGAACACTGAAGCTTTCTTT. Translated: CSTRTGMNTEAFF.

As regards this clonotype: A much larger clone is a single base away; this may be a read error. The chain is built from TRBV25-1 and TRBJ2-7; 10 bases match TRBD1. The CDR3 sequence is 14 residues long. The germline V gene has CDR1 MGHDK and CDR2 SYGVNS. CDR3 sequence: CASRIGTGAYGQYF. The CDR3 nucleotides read TGTGCCAGCAGAATCGGGACAGGGGCTTACGGGCAGTACTTC.

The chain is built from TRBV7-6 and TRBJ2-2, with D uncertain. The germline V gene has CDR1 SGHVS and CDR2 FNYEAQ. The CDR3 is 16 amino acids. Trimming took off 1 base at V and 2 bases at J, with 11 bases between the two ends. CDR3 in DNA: TGTGCCAGCAGCTTAGAACAGAATTACAACACCGGGGAGCTGTTTTTT. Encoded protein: CASSLEQNYNTGELFF.